This note documents a single T cell receptor beta chain sequence. Its antigen is not identified. As input for TCR beta libraries, roughly 2 micrograms of genomic DNA came from cryopreserved PBMCs. This specimen belongs to a study of cytotoxic CD8 clonotypes in ibrutinib-treated CLL. Study overall: Among patients, 24 responded partially and 2 completely; some 15 then stayed remitted and around 12 progressed after median around 73 months.

Study-wide results and limits: Researchers report that baseline clonality outpaced age-matched healthy donors and tracked circulating CD8+ T-cell counts.

The protocol was immunoSEQ multiplex PCR, while the TCRdb copy is restricted to in-frame clones and leaves out a portion. The data contain a few hundred thousand clones, under 80% of them singletons. This TCR was recovered from a human donor with chronic lymphocytic leukemia. The source material was PBMCs, sampled after 24 months of ibrutinib treatment.

The CDR3 DNA reads TGTGCCAGCAGCTTGTTTGCAGGGAGCAATCAGCCCCAGCATTTT. Its translation: CASSLFAGSNQPQHF. V is TRBV5-5 and J is TRBJ1-5; a weak D match, TRBD1 (5 bases). The CDR3 spans 15 residues. Germline V lookup: CDR1 SGHKS, CDR2 YYEKEE (reference sequence). With 1 base removed from V and 1 base from J, the gap between germline ends came to 9 bases.